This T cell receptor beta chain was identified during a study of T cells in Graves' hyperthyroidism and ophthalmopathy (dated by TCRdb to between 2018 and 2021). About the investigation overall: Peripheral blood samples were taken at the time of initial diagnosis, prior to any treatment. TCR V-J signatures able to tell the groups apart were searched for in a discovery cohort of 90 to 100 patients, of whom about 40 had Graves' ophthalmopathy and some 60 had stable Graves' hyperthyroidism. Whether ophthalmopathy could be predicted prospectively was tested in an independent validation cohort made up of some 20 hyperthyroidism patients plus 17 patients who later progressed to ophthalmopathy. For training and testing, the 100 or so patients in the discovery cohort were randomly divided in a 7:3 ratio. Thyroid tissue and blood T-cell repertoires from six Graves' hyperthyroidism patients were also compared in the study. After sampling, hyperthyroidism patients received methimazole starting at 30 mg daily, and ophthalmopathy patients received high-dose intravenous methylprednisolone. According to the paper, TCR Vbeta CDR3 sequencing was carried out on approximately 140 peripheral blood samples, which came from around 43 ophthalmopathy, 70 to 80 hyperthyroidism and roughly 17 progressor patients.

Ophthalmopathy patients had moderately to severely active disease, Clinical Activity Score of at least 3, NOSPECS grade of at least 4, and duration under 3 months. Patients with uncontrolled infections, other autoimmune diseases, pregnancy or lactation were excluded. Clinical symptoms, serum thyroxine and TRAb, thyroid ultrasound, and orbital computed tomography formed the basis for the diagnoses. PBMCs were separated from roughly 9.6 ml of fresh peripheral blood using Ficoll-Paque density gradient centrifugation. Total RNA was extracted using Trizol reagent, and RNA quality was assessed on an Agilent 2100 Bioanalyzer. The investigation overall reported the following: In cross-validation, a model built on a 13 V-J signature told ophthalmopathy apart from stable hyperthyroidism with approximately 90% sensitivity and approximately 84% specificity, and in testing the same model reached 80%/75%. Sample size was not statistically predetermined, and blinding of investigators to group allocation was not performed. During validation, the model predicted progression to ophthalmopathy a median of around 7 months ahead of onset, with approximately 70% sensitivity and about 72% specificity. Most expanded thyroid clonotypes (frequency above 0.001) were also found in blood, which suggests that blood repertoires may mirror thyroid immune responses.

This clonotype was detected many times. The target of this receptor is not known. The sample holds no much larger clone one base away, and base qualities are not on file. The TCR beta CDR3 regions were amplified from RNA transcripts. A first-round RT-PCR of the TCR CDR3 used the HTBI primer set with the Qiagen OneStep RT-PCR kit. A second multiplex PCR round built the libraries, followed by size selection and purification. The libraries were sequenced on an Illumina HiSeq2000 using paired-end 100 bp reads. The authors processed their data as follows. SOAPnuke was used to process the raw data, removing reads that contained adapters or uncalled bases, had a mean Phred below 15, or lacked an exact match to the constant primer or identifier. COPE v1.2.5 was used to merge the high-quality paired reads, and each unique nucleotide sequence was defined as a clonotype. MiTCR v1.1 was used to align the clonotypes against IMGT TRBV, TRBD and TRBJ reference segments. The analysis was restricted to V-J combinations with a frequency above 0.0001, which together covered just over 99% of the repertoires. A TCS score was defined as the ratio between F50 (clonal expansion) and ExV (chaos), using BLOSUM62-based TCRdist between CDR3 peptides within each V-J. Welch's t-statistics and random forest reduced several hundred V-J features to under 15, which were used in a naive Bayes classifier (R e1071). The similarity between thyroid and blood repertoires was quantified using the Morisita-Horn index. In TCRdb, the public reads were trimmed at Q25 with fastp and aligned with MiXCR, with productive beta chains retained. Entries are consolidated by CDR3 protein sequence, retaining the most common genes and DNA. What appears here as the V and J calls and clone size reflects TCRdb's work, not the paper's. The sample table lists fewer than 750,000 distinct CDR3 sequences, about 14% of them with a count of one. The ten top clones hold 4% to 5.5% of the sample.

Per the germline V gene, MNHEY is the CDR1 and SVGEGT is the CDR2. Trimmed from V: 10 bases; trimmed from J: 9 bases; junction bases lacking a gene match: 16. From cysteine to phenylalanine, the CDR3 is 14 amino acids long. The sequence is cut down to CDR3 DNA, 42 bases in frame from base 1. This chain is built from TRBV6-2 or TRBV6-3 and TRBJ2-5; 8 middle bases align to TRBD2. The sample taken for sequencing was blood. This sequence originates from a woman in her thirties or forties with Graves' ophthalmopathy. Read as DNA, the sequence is TGTGCCACCACGTTGACTAGCGTCGGCGGAGCCCAGTACTTC. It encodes CATTLTSVGGAQYF.